The T cell receptor beta chain described here comes from a study of radiation and T cells in renal cell carcinoma. The table came from immunoSEQ multiplex PCR; TCRdb's copy has only in-frame clones and leaves some out. The sample lists some 9,700 clones, around 53% seen once, with 15% to 20% in the top ten. CDR1 is MNHEY, CDR2 SMNVEV, per germline (reference sequence). Unmatched junction bases numbered 12, after V lost 2 bases and J lost 8 bases. The CDR3 is 16 residues long. The sample's treatment: 15 Gy SBRT to primary tumor, nephrectomy 4 weeks later. The tumor was a clear cell renal cell carcinoma.

This sample comprised tumor tissue, obtained from a patient whose treatment included radiotherapy and nephrectomy. The receptor's source is a man in his sixties with renal cell carcinoma. The rearrangement uses TRBV27 and TRBJ1-2, with 9 bases lining up with TRBD1. The CDR3 region is CASSLRPPGQGWGYTF. The CDR3 bases are TGTGCCAGCAGTTTAAGGCCCCCGGGACAGGGTTGGGGCTACACCTTC.